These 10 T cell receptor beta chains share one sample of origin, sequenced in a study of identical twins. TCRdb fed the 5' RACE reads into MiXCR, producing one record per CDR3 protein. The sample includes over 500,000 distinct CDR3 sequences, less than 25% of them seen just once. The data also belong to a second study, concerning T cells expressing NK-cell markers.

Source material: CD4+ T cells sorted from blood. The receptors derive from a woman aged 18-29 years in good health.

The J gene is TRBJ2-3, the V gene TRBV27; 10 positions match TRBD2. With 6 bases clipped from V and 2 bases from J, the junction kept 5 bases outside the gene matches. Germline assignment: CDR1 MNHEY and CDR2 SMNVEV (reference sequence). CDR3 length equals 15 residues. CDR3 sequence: CASRTLAGFTDTQYF. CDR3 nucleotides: TGTGCCAGCAGGACACTAGCGGGGTTCACAGATACGCAGTATTTT.

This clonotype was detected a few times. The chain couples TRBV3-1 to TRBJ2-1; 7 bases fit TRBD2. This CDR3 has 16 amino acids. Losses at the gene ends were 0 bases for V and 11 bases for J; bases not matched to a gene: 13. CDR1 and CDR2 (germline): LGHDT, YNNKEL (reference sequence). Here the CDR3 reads CASSQDLRAGNSKQFF. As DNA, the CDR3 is TGTGCCAGCAGCCAAGATCTGAGAGCGGGGAACTCGAAGCAGTTCTTC.

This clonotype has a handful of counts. For the CDR3, the DNA is TGTGCCAGTAAAACTAGCGGGAGGAGGGATACGCAGTATTTT. Its translation is CASKTSGRRDTQYF. The V call is TRBV19, the J call TRBJ2-3, with 12 bases aligning to TRBD2. The length of the CDR3 is 14 residues. J was trimmed by 6 bases and V by 7 bases; bases with no gene match: 5. Germline CDR1 LNHDA, CDR2 SQIVND (reference sequence).

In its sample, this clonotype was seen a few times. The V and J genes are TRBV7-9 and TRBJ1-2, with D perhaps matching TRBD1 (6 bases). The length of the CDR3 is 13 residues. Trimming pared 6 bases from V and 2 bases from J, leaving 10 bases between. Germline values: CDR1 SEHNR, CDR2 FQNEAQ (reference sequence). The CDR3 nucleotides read TGTGCCAGCAGTGGACAGCCCAACTATGGCTACACCTTC. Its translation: CASSGQPNYGYTF.

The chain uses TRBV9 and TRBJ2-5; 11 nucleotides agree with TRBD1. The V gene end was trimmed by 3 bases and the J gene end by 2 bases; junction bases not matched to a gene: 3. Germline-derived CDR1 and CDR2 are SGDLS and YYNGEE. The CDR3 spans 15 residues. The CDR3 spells CASSGDRGRQETQYF. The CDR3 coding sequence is TGTGCCAGCAGCGGGGACAGGGGGAGACAAGAGACCCAGTACTTC.

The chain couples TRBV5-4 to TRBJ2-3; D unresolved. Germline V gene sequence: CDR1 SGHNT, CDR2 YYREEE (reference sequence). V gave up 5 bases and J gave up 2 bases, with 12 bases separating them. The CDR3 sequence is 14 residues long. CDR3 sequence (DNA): TGTGCCAGCAGGTCTCCTGGGGACACAGATACGCAGTATTTT. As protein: CASRSPGDTDTQYF.

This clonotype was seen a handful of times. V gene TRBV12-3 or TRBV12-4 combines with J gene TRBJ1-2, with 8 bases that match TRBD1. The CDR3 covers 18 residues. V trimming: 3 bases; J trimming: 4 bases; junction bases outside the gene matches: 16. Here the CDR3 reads CASSLSRDRSPARYGYTF. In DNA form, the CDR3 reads TGTGCCAGCAGTTTGAGCCGGGACAGGAGTCCAGCACGCTATGGCTACACCTTC.

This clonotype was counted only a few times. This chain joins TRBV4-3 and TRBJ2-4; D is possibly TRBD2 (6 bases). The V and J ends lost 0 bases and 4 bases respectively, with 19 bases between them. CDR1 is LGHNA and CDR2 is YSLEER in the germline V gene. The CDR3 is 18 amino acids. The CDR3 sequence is CASSQDLAGTELKNIQYF. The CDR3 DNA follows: TGCGCCAGCAGCCAAGATTTGGCGGGGACCGAATTAAAAAACATTCAGTACTTC.

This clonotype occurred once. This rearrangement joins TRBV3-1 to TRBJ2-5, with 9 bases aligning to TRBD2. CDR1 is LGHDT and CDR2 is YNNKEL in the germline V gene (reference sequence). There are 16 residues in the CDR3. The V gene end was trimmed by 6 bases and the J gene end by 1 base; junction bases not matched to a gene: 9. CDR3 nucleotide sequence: TGTGCCAGCAGAAAGCGGGTAGCGGGAGTCCAAGAGACCCAGTACTTC. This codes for CASRKRVAGVQETQYF.

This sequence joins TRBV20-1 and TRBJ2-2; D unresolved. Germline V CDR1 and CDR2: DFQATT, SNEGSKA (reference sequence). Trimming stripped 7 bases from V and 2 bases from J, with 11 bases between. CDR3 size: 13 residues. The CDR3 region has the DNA TGCAGTGTCGGACGGCCTAACACCGGGGAGCTGTTTTTT. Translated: CSVGRPNTGELFF.